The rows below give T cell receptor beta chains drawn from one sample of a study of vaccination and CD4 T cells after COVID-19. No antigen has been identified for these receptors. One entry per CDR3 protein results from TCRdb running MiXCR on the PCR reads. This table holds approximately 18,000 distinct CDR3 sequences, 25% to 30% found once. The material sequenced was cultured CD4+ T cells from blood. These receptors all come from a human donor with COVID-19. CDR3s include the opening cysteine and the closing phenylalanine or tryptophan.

CDR3aa: CASSYDSESSYEQYF; j_gene: TRBJ2-7; v_gene: TRBV6-5
CDR3aa: CSARDGMIWVDYGYTF; j_gene: TRBJ1-2; v_gene: TRBV20-1
CDR3aa: CASSEGSGKGQETQYF; j_gene: TRBJ2-5; v_gene: TRBV10-1
CDR3aa: CASSPRPSGGGTDTQYF; j_gene: TRBJ2-3; v_gene: TRBV5-1
CDR3aa: CASSNREFLFF; j_gene: TRBJ2-1; v_gene: TRBV28
CDR3aa: CASSRSRTSGGAVIDTQYF; j_gene: TRBJ2-3; v_gene: TRBV5-1
CDR3aa: CASSGGRGTGNTIYF; j_gene: TRBJ1-3; v_gene: TRBV6-1
CDR3aa: CASSRLGWTSGATDTQYF; j_gene: TRBJ2-3; v_gene: TRBV5-1
CDR3aa: CASSPLETSGANTGELFF; j_gene: TRBJ2-2; v_gene: TRBV18
CDR3aa: CASSITGTGTGNTIYF; j_gene: TRBJ1-3; v_gene: TRBV19
CDR3aa: CAWSLTNRGWETQYF; j_gene: TRBJ2-5; v_gene: TRBV30